The TCR beta chain described here comes from a study of blood T cell repertoires in COVID-19. At the level of the study: Collection of acute and convalescent COVID-19 samples took place in the United States, Italy and Spain. Sources were T cells, B-cell-depleted T cells, or PBMCs; the material itself was cDNA or gDNA.

Germline V gives CDR1 MGHDK, CDR2 SYGVNS. The CDR3 runs 14 residues. Losses at the gene ends were 6 bases for V and 6 bases for J; bases not matched to a gene: 7. Source study methods: For nucleated cells, counts were estimated from reference gene primer amplification. The protocol was immunoSEQ multiplex PCR, while the TCRdb copy is restricted to in-frame clones and leaves out a portion. V and J calls and clone size are copied from that table; D and trimming were computed from the DNA. The repertoire holds some 360,000 clones, with around 87% as singletons. The source is a woman aged 55-70 years with COVID-19, enrolled during active disease. The sequencing input was peripheral blood. This chain joins TRBV25-1 and TRBJ2-5; the match to TRBD1 covers 10 bases. CDR3 protein: CASSPGTGVKTQYF. CDR3 sequence (DNA): TGTGCCAGCAGCCCCGGGACAGGGGTAAAGACCCAGTACTTC.